The clone carrying this TCR beta chain was seen more than once but under ten times. Its antigen is not identified. These data are taken from a study of blood T cells in healthy people across ages. Germline CDR1 is SGHAT and CDR2 is FQDESV (reference sequence). The germline V and J ends were trimmed by 5 bases and 2 bases, with 16 bases remaining between them. The CDR3 contains 15 residues. Then a second PCR, running about 6 to 11 cycles, was carried out with a sample-barcoded 5' primer and a J-beta primer mix. TCRdb re-analysed the 5' RACE reads in MiXCR, keeping a single row per CDR3 protein. The sample holds some 760,000 distinct CDR3 sequences, around 25% seen once. Findings and caveats of the study: Any conclusive comparison of naive versus antigen-experienced cells was prevented by using unsorted PBMCs.

These data were also filed under a second study, of T cells of mothers and their children. This second study notes: Second-PCR amplification with M1S added sample barcodes and 2-4 random nucleotides.

The V gene is TRBV11-1, the J gene TRBJ2-7; no firm D call. This clonotype was obtained from a boy between 10 and 17 years old in good health. The sequencing sample was made of blood. The CDR3 loop reads CASSPRRSPTYEQYF. For the CDR3, the DNA is TGTGCCAGCAGCCCCCGACGGAGCCCGACCTACGAGCAGTACTTC.